A selection of T cell receptor beta chains follows, all from one sample in a study of Ad26.COV2.S vaccination and SARS-CoV-2 variants. Assay used: immunoSEQ multiplex PCR; TCRdb lists only in-frame clones, some missing. The sample gives roughly 400,000 clones, about 90% of which show up once; around 4.5% is in the top ten. The source was peripheral blood, collected in a trial of Ad26.COV2.S vaccine versus placebo. These receptors all stem from a person aged 18-60 years who received the Ad26.COV2.S COVID-19 vaccine or a placebo. The CDR3 runs from the conserved cysteine through the conserved F or W. A D gene is named only where the DNA matches it firmly. Not all rows give a size; the values are once, few, many and, for expanded clones, a class.

D: .
J: TRBJ2-3
V: TRBV7-9
size: .
CDR3: CASRRDSSTDTQYF
DNA: TGTGCCAGCAGAAGAGACAGTAGCACAGATACGCAGTATTTT

D: TRBD2
J: TRBJ2-7
V: TRBV2
size: few
CDR3: CASGLAGDEQYF
DNA: TGTGCCAGCGGACTAGCGGGAGACGAGCAGTACTTC

D: TRBD1
J: TRBJ2-3
V: TRBV27
size: .
CDR3: CASSLLLPGQGAEDTQYF
DNA: TGTGCCAGCAGTTTATTGCTACCGGGACAGGGGGCGGAAGATACGCAGTATTTT

D: .
J: TRBJ1-2
V: TRBV7-2
size: .
CDR3: CASSLDRAHRGYTF
DNA: TGTGCCAGCAGCTTAGACAGGGCCCATCGGGGCTACACCTTC

D: TRBD2
J: TRBJ2-1
V: TRBV7-2
size: .
CDR3: CASSTSGRGRNEQFF
DNA: TGTGCCAGCAGCACTAGCGGGAGGGGGAGGAATGAGCAGTTCTTC

D: .
J: TRBJ2-7
V: TRBV15
size: once
CDR3: CATSRDRGVYEQYF
DNA: TGTGCCACCAGCAGAGACAGGGGTGTGTACGAGCAGTACTTC

D: .
J: TRBJ2-1
V: TRBV11-2
size: .
CDR3: CASSLAGAWGNEQFF
DNA: TGTGCCAGCAGCTTAGCGGGAGCTTGGGGGAATGAGCAGTTCTTC

D: .
J: TRBJ1-1
V: TRBV28
size: .
CDR3: CASSYQSSRMNTEAFF
DNA: TGTGCCAGCAGTTATCAATCAAGCCGGATGAACACTGAAGCTTTCTTT

D: .
J: TRBJ1-1
V: TRBV28
size: once
CDR3: CASGLSTLGGEAFF
DNA: TGTGCCAGCGGGCTCTCTACACTGGGAGGTGAAGCTTTCTTT

D: .
J: TRBJ2-3
V: TRBV7-9
size: .
CDR3: CASTAKPPGPDTQYF
DNA: TGTGCCAGCACCGCAAAACCCCCGGGGCCAGATACGCAGTATTTT

D: TRBD2
J: TRBJ2-1
V: TRBV5-8
size: few
CDR3: CASSLGLAAYNEQFF
DNA: TGTGCCAGCAGCTTGGGGCTAGCGGCCTACAATGAGCAGTTCTTC

D: .
J: TRBJ1-1
V: TRBV27
size: .
CDR3: CASSLTPGTPEAFF
DNA: TGTGCCAGCAGTTTAACGCCTGGGACCCCTGAAGCTTTCTTT

D: TRBD1
J: TRBJ2-3
V: TRBV5-4
size: once
CDR3: CASSNRDRELDTQYF
DNA: TGTGCCAGCAGCAACCGGGACAGGGAACTAGATACGCAGTATTTT

D: .
J: TRBJ2-3
V: TRBV15
size: .
CDR3: CATSRGVRGVTDTQYF
DNA: TGTGCCACCAGCAGAGGGGTGAGGGGAGTCACAGATACGCAGTATTTT

D: .
J: TRBJ2-3
V: TRBV24-1
size: .
CDR3: CATSHRDSATDTQYF
DNA: TGTGCCACCAGTCACCGGGACTCGGCCACAGATACGCAGTATTTT

D: .
J: TRBJ2-3
V: TRBV5-1
size: .
CDR3: CASSLVWGFSDTQYF
DNA: TGCGCCAGCAGCTTGGTTTGGGGGTTCTCAGATACGCAGTATTTT

D: .
J: TRBJ1-5
V: TRBV30
size: once
CDR3: CAWTPDSSNQPQHF
DNA: TGTGCCTGGACCCCGGACAGTAGCAATCAGCCCCAGCATTTT

D: .
J: TRBJ2-4
V: TRBV3-1/TRBV3-2
size: .
CDR3: CASSQDARDWAKNIQYF
DNA: TGTGCCAGCAGCCAAGATGCCCGGGATTGGGCCAAAAACATTCAGTACTTC

D: .
J: TRBJ1-2
V: TRBV11-2
size: .
CDR3: CASSFFGRGRDDYGYTF
DNA: TGTGCCAGCAGCTTCTTCGGCCGTGGCAGGGATGACTATGGCTACACCTTC

D: .
J: TRBJ2-2
V: TRBV19
size: .
CDR3: CASSISGITGELFF
DNA: TGTGCCAGTAGTATCTCAGGGATCACCGGGGAGCTGTTTTTT

D: .
J: TRBJ2-1
V: TRBV20-1
size: .
CDR3: CSASFGGPSSYNEQFF
DNA: TGCAGTGCTAGTTTCGGCGGGCCGAGCTCCTACAATGAGCAGTTCTTC

D: .
J: TRBJ2-7
V: TRBV7-9
size: few
CDR3: CASSFDRTSEQYF
DNA: TGTGCCAGCAGCTTCGACCGGACAAGCGAGCAGTACTTC

D: .
J: TRBJ2-1
V: TRBV4-2
size: .
CDR3: CASSQGEGVLTYNEQFF
DNA: TGTGCCAGCAGCCAAGGAGAGGGGGTATTGACCTACAATGAGCAGTTCTTC

D: .
J: TRBJ1-3
V: TRBV7-8
size: .
CDR3: CASSYGPRVDTIYF
DNA: TGTGCCAGCAGCTATGGCCCTAGGGTTGACACCATATATTTT

D: .
J: TRBJ1-1
V: TRBV7-3
size: .
CDR3: CASSLTLGTEAFF
DNA: TGTGCCAGCAGCTTAACGTTGGGGACTGAAGCTTTCTTT

D: .
J: TRBJ1-6
V: TRBV4-1
size: few
CDR3: CASSQGKGDSPLHF
DNA: TGCGCCAGCAGCCAAGGGAAGGGGGACTCACCCCTCCACTTT

D: .
J: TRBJ2-6
V: TRBV21-1
size: .
CDR3: CASSGQGPGANVLTF
DNA: TGTGCCAGCAGCGGACAGGGACCCGGGGCCAACGTCCTGACTTTC

D: .
J: TRBJ2-6
V: TRBV5-5
size: .
CDR3: CASSLGPDSGANVLTF
DNA: TGTGCCAGCAGCTTGGGGCCCGACTCTGGGGCCAACGTCCTGACTTTC

D: TRBD2
J: TRBJ2-2
V: TRBV6-2/TRBV6-3
size: .
CDR3: CASSDQLASTGELFF
DNA: TGTGCCAGCAGTGATCAACTAGCGAGCACCGGGGAGCTGTTTTTT

D: .
J: TRBJ2-5
V: TRBV15
size: once
CDR3: CATSRDLRGRGTQYF
DNA: TGTGCCACCAGCAGAGATCTAAGGGGGAGGGGGACCCAGTACTTC

D: .
J: TRBJ2-3
V: TRBV28
size: few
CDR3: CASSPWTLPNTDTQYF
DNA: TGTGCCAGCAGTCCTTGGACTCTGCCAAACACAGATACGCAGTATTTT

D: .
J: TRBJ1-2
V: TRBV10-3
size: .
CDR3: CAVQIEDRINGYTF
DNA: TGTGCCGTTCAGATAGAGGACAGAATAAATGGCTACACCTTC

D: .
J: TRBJ1-1
V: TRBV7-3
size: few
CDR3: CASSLNHGATEAFF
DNA: TGTGCCAGCAGCTTAAACCATGGGGCTACTGAAGCTTTCTTT

D: TRBD2
J: TRBJ2-1
V: TRBV7-3
size: .
CDR3: CASSLGTSGENEQFF
DNA: TGTGCCAGCAGCCTAGGGACTAGCGGGGAGAATGAGCAGTTCTTC

D: TRBD2
J: TRBJ2-1
V: TRBV7-6
size: .
CDR3: CASSLDGLALNEQFF
DNA: TGTGCCAGCAGCTTAGATGGACTAGCTCTTAATGAGCAGTTCTTC

D: .
J: TRBJ2-5
V: TRBV7-9
size: .
CDR3: CASSLAASMETQYF
DNA: TGTGCCAGCAGCTTAGCGGCCAGCATGGAGACCCAGTACTTC